This TCR beta chain was observed in a study of shared T cell receptors in the human thymus. Only in-frame clones appear in the TCRdb table, and some are missing; sequencing was by immunoSEQ multiplex PCR. The sample carries hundreds of thousands of clones, 87% recorded once. The germline V and J ends were trimmed by 0 bases and 3 bases, with 12 bases remaining between them. The V gene's germline CDR1 is WNHNN and CDR2 SYGVQD (reference sequence). The CDR3 loop spans 15 amino acids. These same records also appear under a second study, on human thymus T cells. That report notes: Thymic and blood repertoires showed apparently biased V and J gene usage. Related work showed strongly overlapping thymic repertoires across unrelated individuals.

The genes are TRBV10-1 and TRBJ2-7; weak D call: TRBD2 (6 bases). The material sequenced was thymocytes. This sequence was found in a boy under two years old with a congenital heart defect. As DNA, the CDR3 is TGCGCCAGCAGTGAGTCAGAGACTAGGGGCTACGAGCAGTACTTC. It encodes CASSESETRGYEQYF.